This T cell receptor beta chain was recorded in a study of blood T cell repertoires in COVID-19. At the level of the study: Material from acute and convalescent COVID-19 was sourced from the United States, Italy and Spain. T cells, B-cell-depleted T cells, or PBMCs provided the cDNA or gDNA that served as material.

The CDR3 sequence is 16 residues long. Germline CDR1 and CDR2: SGHNT and YENEEA. With 0 bases removed from V and 5 bases from J, the gap between germline ends came to 16 bases. Here immunoSEQ multiplex PCR was the method, and the copy in TCRdb shows in-frame clones only, minus some. The table lists around 220,000 clones, 70% to 90% of them singletons. The sequence derives from a woman between 50 and 59 years old with acute or convalescent COVID-19. The chain carries TRBV11-3 and TRBJ2-5, with a possible D match to TRBD2 (6 bases). Sequencing was carried out using peripheral blood. This CDR3 reads CASSLESGGEAETQYF. CDR3 in DNA: TGTGCCAGCAGCTTAGAATCGGGTGGGGAGGCGGAGACCCAGTACTTC.